Sequencing of this T cell receptor (beta chain) was carried out in a study of cytotoxic CD8 clonotypes in ibrutinib-treated CLL. The trim removed 4 bases at V and 2 bases at J, leaving 6 bases unmatched. Germline values: CDR1 SGHNT, CDR2 YYREEE (reference sequence). CDR3 length: 17 amino acids. TCRdb's copy holds only in-frame clones and misses some; the assay was immunoSEQ multiplex PCR. This sample has about 130,000 clones, with approximately 83% found just once. This sequence joins TRBV5-4 and TRBJ2-3; TRBD2 matches 14 bases. The source of this sequence is a human donor with chronic lymphocytic leukemia. The material was PBMCs, obtained after 24 months of ibrutinib treatment. This CDR3 is CASSRGLAGGTTDTQYF. The CDR3 DNA is TGTGCCAGCAGCCGCGGACTAGCGGGGGGTACCACAGATACGCAGTATTTT.